This TCR beta chain was captured in a study of T cell repertoires in cytomegalovirus infection. This clonotype was found a few times. What it binds is unknown. A single record per CDR3 protein comes from TCRdb applying MiXCR to the reads. The sample shows around 500,000 distinct CDR3 sequences, about 42% of them seen only once. Germline assignment: CDR1 SNHLY and CDR2 FYNNEI. V shed 6 bases, J shed 2 bases, and the junction held 11 bases outside the gene matches. The CDR3 is made up of 16 amino acids. Sequenced material: cultured PBMCs, taken from culture after CMV antigen stimulation. V is TRBV2 and J is TRBJ2-3; 7 bases fit TRBD2. The TCR was taken from a human donor in good health (CMV status not recorded). Some clones in this sample may be carry-over from other donors' samples. CDR3 DNA: TGTGCCAGCAGAACCGGAGCGGGAAGGGTCACAGATACGCAGTATTTT. It is translated as CASRTGAGRVTDTQYF. Together with reference TRBV2 and TRBJ2-3, the CDR3 gives the full variable domain: EPEVTQTPSHQVTQMGQEVILRCVPISNHLYFYWYRQILGQKVEFLVSFYNNEISEKSEIFDDQFSVERPDGSNFTLKIRSTKLEDSAMYFCASRTGAGRVTDTQYFGPGTRLTVL.